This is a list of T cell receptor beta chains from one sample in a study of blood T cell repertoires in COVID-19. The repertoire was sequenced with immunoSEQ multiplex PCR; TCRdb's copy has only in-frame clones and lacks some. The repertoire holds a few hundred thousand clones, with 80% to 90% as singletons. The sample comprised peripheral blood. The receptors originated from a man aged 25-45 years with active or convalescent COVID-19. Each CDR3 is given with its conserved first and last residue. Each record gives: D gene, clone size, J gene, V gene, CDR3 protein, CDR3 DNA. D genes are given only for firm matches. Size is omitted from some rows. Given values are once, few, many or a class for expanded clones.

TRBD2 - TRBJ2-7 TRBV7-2 CASSLVGGGYEQYF TGTGCCAGCAGCTTAGTCGGCGGGGGATACGAGCAGTACTTC
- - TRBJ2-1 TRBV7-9 CASSLAPGNEQFF TGTGCCAGCAGCTTAGCCCCCGGGAATGAGCAGTTCTTC
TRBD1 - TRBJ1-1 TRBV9 CASSVNLGRTGGTEAFF TGTGCCAGCAGCGTAAATTTGGGTAGGACAGGGGGCACTGAAGCTTTCTTT
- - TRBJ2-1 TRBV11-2 CASSSFVGQNEQFF TGTGCCAGCAGCTCGTTCGTAGGACAGAATGAGCAGTTCTTC
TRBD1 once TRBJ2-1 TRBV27 CASSSTGANEQFF TGTGCCAGCAGTTCGACAGGGGCGAATGAGCAGTTCTTC
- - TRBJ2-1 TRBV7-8 CASSPTPRIRTNSYNEQFF TGTGCCAGCAGCCCAACCCCCCGTATCCGGACTAACTCTTACAATGAGCAGTTCTTC
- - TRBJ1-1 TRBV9 CASSVLGQTNTEAFF TGTGCCAGCAGCGTCCTAGGACAGACGAACACTGAAGCTTTCTTT
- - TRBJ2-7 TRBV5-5 CASSLVSVYEQYF TGTGCCAGCAGCTTGGTTTCCGTTTACGAGCAGTACTTC
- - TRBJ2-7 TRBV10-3 CATETSQGTYEQYF TGTGCCACCGAAACTTCACAGGGCACCTACGAGCAGTACTTC
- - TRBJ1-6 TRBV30 CAWSKTNSPLHF TGTGCCTGGAGTAAGACAAATTCACCCCTCCACTTT
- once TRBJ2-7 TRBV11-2 CASSSGGSYEQYF TGTGCCAGCAGCTCCGGGGGATCCTACGAGCAGTACTTC
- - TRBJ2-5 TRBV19 CASMRVQETQYF TGTGCCAGTATGAGGGTTCAGGAGACCCAGTACTTC
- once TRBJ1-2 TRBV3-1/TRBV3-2 CASSPSGGGYTF TGTGCCAGCAGTCCCTCCGGAGGGGGCTACACCTTC
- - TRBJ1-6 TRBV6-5 CATRIQVDTSPLHF TGTGCCACCAGGATCCAGGTAGATACTTCACCCCTCCACTTT
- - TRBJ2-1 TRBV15 CATSLSLGGNYEQFF TGTGCCACCAGCCTGTCGCTCGGGGGTAACTATGAGCAGTTCTTC
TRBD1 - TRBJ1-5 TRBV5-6 CASSSLGGWDQPQHF TGTGCCAGCAGCTCTCTAGGGGGCTGGGATCAGCCCCAGCATTTT
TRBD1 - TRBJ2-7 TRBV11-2 CASSLVGYRDRGLYEQYF TGTGCCAGCAGCTTAGTGGGATACCGGGACAGGGGTTTATACGAGCAGTACTTC
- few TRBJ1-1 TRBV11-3 CASSSGRNTEAFF TGTGCCAGCAGCTCTGGGCGGAACACTGAAGCTTTCTTT
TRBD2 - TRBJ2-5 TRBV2 CASSESTSGKETQYF TGTGCCAGCAGTGAAAGTACTAGCGGAAAAGAGACCCAGTACTTC
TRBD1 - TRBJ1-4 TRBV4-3 CASSQGSRGQALGEKLFF TGCGCCAGCAGCCAAGGTTCCCGCGGACAGGCCTTAGGGGAAAAACTGTTTTTT
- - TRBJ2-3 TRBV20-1 CSASLSQAPDTQYF TGCAGTGCTAGTCTCTCGCAGGCCCCTGATACGCAGTATTTT
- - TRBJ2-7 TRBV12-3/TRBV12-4 CASREGSYEQYF TGTGCCAGTCGAGAGGGATCCTACGAGCAGTACTTC
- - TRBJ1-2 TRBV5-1 CASTISGSAGYTF TGCGCCAGTACTATCTCAGGGTCGGCTGGCTACACCTTC
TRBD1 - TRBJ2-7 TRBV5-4 CATKPGQESYEQYF TGTGCCACCAAACCGGGACAGGAGTCCTACGAGCAGTACTTC
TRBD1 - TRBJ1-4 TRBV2 CASKGQGLLDEKLFF TGTGCCAGCAAAGGACAGGGGCTTTTGGATGAAAAACTGTTTTTT
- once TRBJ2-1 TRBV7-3 CASSPRSSYNEQFF TGTGCCAGCAGCCCTCGGAGCTCCTACAATGAGCAGTTCTTC
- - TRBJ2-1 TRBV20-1 CSASLGRGNEQFF TGCAGTGCTAGTTTGGGCAGGGGCAATGAGCAGTTCTTC
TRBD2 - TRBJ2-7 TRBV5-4 CASSVSGNYSYEQYF TGTGCCAGCAGCGTTAGCGGGAATTACTCCTACGAGCAGTACTTC
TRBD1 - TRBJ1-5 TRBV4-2 CASSQEGAQGAGQPQHF TGTGCCAGCAGCCAAGAGGGAGCACAGGGGGCTGGACAGCCCCAGCATTTT
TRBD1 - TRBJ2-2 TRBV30 CAWTRQGLRELFF TGTGCCTGGACCCGACAGGGTTTACGGGAGCTGTTTTTT
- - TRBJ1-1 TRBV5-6 CASSYGQLMGTEAFF TGTGCCAGCAGCTACGGACAGTTAATGGGCACTGAAGCTTTCTTT
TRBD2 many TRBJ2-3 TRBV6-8 CASSRAGGPDTQYF TGTGCCAGCAGTAGAGCGGGGGGGCCAGATACGCAGTATTTT
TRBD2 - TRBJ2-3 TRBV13 CASSPGTSGGLDTQYF TGTGCCAGCAGCCCGGGGACTAGCGGGGGGCTGGATACGCAGTATTTT
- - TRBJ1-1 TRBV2 CASSPHTARDHTNTEAFF TGTGCCAGCAGTCCTCACACGGCGAGGGATCATACGAACACTGAAGCTTTCTTT
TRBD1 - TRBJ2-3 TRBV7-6 CASSGRGSGTDTQYF TGTGCCAGCAGCGGCAGGGGGTCTGGCACAGATACGCAGTATTTT
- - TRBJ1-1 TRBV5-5 CASTKGSTEAFF TGTGCCAGCACCAAAGGGAGCACTGAAGCTTTCTTT
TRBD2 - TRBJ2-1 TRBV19 CASSTPARGGRDEQFF TGTGCCAGTAGTACCCCGGCGCGGGGGGGCCGCGATGAGCAGTTCTTC
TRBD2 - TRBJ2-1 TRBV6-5 CASAEGLAGEQFF TGTGCCAGCGCTGAGGGGCTAGCGGGCGAGCAGTTCTTC
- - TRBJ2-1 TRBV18 CASSPLPQGPGEQFF TGTGCCAGCTCACCTCTTCCACAGGGTCCGGGTGAGCAGTTCTTC
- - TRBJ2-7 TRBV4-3 CASSQGRHGATYEQYF TGCGCCAGCAGCCAAGGACGACATGGGGCGACCTACGAGCAGTACTTC
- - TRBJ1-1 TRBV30 CACLEGTEAFF TGTGCCTGCTTGGAGGGGACTGAAGCTTTCTTT
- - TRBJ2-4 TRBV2 CASSKQETVNIQYF TGTGCCAGCAGCAAACAGGAGACAGTGAACATTCAGTACTTC
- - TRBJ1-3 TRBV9 CASSVTTEAYSGNTIYF TGTGCCAGCAGCGTAACGACGGAGGCCTACTCTGGAAACACCATATATTTT
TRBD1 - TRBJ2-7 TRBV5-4 CASSYYGTGGFGQYF TGTGCCAGCAGCTATTACGGGACAGGGGGCTTTGGGCAGTACTTC
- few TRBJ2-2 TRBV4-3 CASSQGEHVTGELFF TGCGCCAGCAGCCAAGGGGAGCACGTCACCGGGGAGCTGTTTTTT
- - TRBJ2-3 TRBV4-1 CASSQVSSTDTQYF TGCGCCAGCAGCCAAGTTTCTAGCACAGATACGCAGTATTTT
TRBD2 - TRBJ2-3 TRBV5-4 CASSPRGGSDTQYF TGTGCCAGCAGCCCGCGGGGGGGCTCTGATACGCAGTATTTT
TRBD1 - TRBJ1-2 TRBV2 CASRRDSYNYGYTF TGTGCCAGCAGGCGGGACAGCTATAACTATGGCTACACCTTC
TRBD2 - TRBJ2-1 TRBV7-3 CASSPTPIAGAEQFF TGTGCCAGCAGTCCCACCCCTATAGCGGGGGCTGAGCAGTTCTTC
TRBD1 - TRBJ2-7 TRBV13 CASSTRQGIISYEQYF TGTGCCAGCAGCACTAGACAGGGTATTATTTCCTACGAGCAGTACTTC
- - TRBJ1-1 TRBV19 CASLRTVNTEAFF TGTGCCAGCCTTAGGACAGTGAACACTGAAGCTTTCTTT
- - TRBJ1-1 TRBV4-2 CASLSGTDEAFF TGTGCCAGCTTATCCGGCACAGACGAAGCTTTCTTT
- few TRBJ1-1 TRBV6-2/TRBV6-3 CASSFVGGTEAFF TGTGCCAGCAGTTTCGTAGGGGGCACTGAAGCTTTCTTT
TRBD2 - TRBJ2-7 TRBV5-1 CASSLGWAGGPEEQYF TGCGCCAGCAGCCTGGGCTGGGCGGGGGGGCCGGAGGAGCAGTACTTC
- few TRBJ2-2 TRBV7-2 CASSTYRRTNTGELFF TGTGCCAGCAGCACATACAGGAGAACGAACACCGGGGAGCTGTTTTTT
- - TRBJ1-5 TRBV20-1 CSASFGVGTPLSNQPQHF TGCAGTGCTAGTTTCGGCGTAGGGACTCCACTTAGCAATCAGCCCCAGCATTTT